Here is one TCR beta chain with its context. The data stem from a study of identical twins. Germline values: CDR1 MGHRA, CDR2 YSYEKL. V dropped 4 bases and J dropped 5; count of bases not matched to a gene: 13. The CDR3 loop spans 18 amino acids. TCRdb ran MiXCR on the 5' RACE reads and lists one entry per CDR3 protein. The profile covers about 660,000 distinct CDR3 sequences, with over 8.5% appearing a single time and approximately 0.89% taken by the ten largest. This same sample was also taken into another study, of yellow fever vaccine responses in identical twins.

The specimen was PBMCs. The clonotype was recovered from a woman younger than 30 in good health. This chain uses TRBV4-1 with TRBJ2-1; TRBD2 agrees at 11 bases. In DNA, the CDR3 is TGCGCCAGCAGCCGACCTCTCTCTAGCGGGGGGACCAACAATGAGCAGTTCTTC. Translation: CASSRPLSSGGTNNEQFF.